The rows below give T cell receptor beta chains drawn from one sample of a study of cytotoxic CD8 clonotypes in ibrutinib-treated CLL. The repertoire was sequenced with immunoSEQ multiplex PCR; TCRdb's copy has only in-frame clones and lacks some. This table has more than 200,000 clones, 75% to 85% appearing once. The sample in question was PBMCs, obtained after 12 months of ibrutinib treatment. The source of these receptors is a human donor with chronic lymphocytic leukemia. Each CDR3 is given without its conserved first and last residue. The order of the fields is V gene, J gene, CDR3 protein.

TRBV7-2	TRBJ2-1	ASSPGAREARF
TRBV27	TRBJ2-7	ASSWAGTGSFEQY
TRBV29-1	TRBJ1-2	SVGGGLYGYT
TRBV6-1	TRBJ1-2	ASSEQGQLYGYT
TRBV6-5	TRBJ2-5	ASSYFQGGETQY
TRBV15	TRBJ2-7	ATSREDDTSYEQY
TRBV18	TRBJ2-7	ASSIGQGYEQY
TRBV6-5	TRBJ2-7	ASSYSGTSTYEQY
TRBV6-5	TRBJ1-3	ASSYRLGNTIY
TRBV11-1	TRBJ1-1	ASTGDGTRAEGAF
TRBV10-1	TRBJ2-3	ASSEEGYTQY
TRBV5-4	TRBJ2-4	ASSRTGAGNIQY
TRBV7-8	TRBJ2-7	ASSPLAIGGLYEQY
TRBV25-1	TRBJ1-2	ASSVANRDYT
TRBV5-1	TRBJ2-2	ASSLIGGELF
TRBV5-8	TRBJ2-3	ASPRGFLAARTDTQY
TRBV9	TRBJ2-7	ASSVDINLSPEQY
TRBV5-1	TRBJ2-7	ASSSGSVQY
TRBV7-9	TRBJ1-6	ASSPAVGEGNSPLH
TRBV7-9	TRBJ1-1	ASSARDSFTFGAF
TRBV5-4	TRBJ2-7	ASSEKGGPLSYEQY
TRBV4-2	TRBJ1-3	ASSPVEGVGNTIY